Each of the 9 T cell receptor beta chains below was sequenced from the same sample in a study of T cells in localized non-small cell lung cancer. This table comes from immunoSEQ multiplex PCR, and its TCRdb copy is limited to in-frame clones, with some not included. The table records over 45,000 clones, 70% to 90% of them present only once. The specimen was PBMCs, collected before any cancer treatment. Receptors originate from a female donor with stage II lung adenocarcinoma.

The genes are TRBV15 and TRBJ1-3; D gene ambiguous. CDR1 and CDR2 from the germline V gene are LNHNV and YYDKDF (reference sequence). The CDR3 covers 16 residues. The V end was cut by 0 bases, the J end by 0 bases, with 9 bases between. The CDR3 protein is CATSREHLSSGNTIYF. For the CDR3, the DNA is TGTGCCACCAGCAGAGAGCATCTCTCCTCTGGAAACACCATATATTTT.

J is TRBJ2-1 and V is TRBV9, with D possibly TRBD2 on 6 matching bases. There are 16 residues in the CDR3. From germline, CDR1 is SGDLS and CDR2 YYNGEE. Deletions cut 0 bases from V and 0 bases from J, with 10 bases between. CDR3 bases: TGTGCCAGCAGCGTAGACATCGGGAGCTCCTACAATGAGCAGTTCTTC. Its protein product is CASSVDIGSSYNEQFF.

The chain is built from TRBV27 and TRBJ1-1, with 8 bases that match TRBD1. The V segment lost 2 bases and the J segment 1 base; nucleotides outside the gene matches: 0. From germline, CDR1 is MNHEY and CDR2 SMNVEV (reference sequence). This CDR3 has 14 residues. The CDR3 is CASSLGTGNTEAFF. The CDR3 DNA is TGTGCCAGCAGTTTAGGGACAGGGAACACTGAAGCTTTCTTT.

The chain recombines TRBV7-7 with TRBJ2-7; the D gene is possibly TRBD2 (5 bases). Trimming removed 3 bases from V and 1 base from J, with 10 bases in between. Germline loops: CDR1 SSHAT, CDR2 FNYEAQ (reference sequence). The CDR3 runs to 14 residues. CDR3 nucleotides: TGTGCCAGCAGCTTGGGTACGGGGTCCTACGAGCAGTACTTC. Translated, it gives CASSLGTGSYEQYF.

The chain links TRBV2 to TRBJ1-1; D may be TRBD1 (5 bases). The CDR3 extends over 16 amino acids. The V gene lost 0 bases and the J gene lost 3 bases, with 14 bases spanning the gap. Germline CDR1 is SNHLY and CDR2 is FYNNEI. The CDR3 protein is CASSEAWGVRDTEAFF. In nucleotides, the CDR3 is TGTGCCAGCAGTGAAGCGTGGGGGGTTCGGGACACTGAAGCTTTCTTT.

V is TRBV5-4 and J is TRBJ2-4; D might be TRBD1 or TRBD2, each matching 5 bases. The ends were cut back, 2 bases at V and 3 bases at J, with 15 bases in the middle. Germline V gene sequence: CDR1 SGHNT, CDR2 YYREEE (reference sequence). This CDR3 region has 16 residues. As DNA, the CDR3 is TGTGCCAGCAGCTTCCCCGGGACCCCTGGCAAAAACATTCAGTACTTC. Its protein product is CASSFPGTPGKNIQYF. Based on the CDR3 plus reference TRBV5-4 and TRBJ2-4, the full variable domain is ETGVTQSPTHLIKTRGQQVTLRCSSQSGHNTVSWYQQALGQGPQFIFQYYREEENGRGNFPPRFSGLQFPNYSSELNVNALELDDSALYLCASSFPGTPGKNIQYFGAGTRLSVL.

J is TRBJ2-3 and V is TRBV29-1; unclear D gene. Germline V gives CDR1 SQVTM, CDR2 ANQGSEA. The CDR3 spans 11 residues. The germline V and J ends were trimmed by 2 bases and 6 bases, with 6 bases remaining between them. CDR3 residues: CSVEISDTQYF. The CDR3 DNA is TGCAGCGTTGAAATATCCGATACGCAGTATTTT.

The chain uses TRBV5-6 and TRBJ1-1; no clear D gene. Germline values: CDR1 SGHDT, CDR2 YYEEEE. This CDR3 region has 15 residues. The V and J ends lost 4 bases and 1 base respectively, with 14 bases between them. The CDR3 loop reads CASSPLVTKNTEAFF. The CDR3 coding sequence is TGTGCCAGCAGCCCCTTAGTGACAAAGAACACTGAAGCTTTCTTT.

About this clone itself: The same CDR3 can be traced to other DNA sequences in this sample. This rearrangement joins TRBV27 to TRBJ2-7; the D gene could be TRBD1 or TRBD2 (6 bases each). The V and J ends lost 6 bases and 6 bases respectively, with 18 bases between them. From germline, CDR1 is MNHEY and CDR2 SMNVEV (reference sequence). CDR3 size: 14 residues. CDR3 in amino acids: CASRLGTGAGEQYF. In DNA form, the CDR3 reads TGTGCCAGCAGGCTCGGGACGGGGGCGGGCGAGCAGTACTTC.